The clone carrying this T cell receptor (beta chain) has a handful of counts. The sample belongs to a study of shared clonotypes between healthy human individuals. Study details: Donor composition was a couple of women and three men, aged 18 to 49. Each donor's CD8 memory used one plate, CD8 naive two, each CD4 subset three.

Looked up from germline, CDR1 is SGHAT and CDR2 is FQNNGV. V was shortened by 5 bases and J by 5 bases, with 16 bases between the two germline ends. The CDR3 is 15 amino acids. Clones were sequenced by immunoSEQ multiplex PCR, and TCRdb holds only the in-frame ones, with some missing. Among 950,000 to 1,100,000 clones listed, around 75% were seen once. The gene calls are TRBV11-2 and TRBJ2-1; no firm D call. This receptor was taken from a man between 18 and 35 years old in good health. Material: memory CD4+ T cells sorted from blood. As to subset: CD45RA-negative fraction. CDR3 sequence: CASSLGSLRHNEQFF. CDR3 sequence (DNA): TGTGCCAGCAGCCTAGGTTCCCTCCGGCACAATGAGCAGTTCTTC.